This paragraph covers one TCR beta chain sequence. Its antigen remains unknown. The data derive from a study of Graves' ophthalmopathy and Graves' hyperthyroidism. In this cohort, patients with other autoimmune diseases, uncontrolled infections, pregnancy or lactation were excluded. A diagnosis was made from clinical symptoms together with serum thyroxine, TRAb, thyroid ultrasound and orbital computed tomography. Beta-chain TCR CDR3 regions were amplified from RNA transcripts. The first round was an RT-PCR with HTBI primers, and the second round was a multiplex PCR. Using its own MiXCR run on the multiplex PCR reads, TCRdb lists one record per CDR3 protein. The sample lists around 1.1 million distinct CDR3 sequences, 35% to 40% occurring once. Study outcomes and limitations: A classifier, a 13-signature model, separated ophthalmopathy from stable hyperthyroidism with around 88% sensitivity and 81.08% specificity. Among expanded thyroid clonotypes above 0.001 frequency, most also occurred in blood.

This receptor was taken from an adult man with Graves' hyperthyroidism. Sequenced material: peripheral blood or thyroid tissue (not recorded which).

CDR3 protein: CASKYQSAAGEQYF. DNA for the CDR3: TGTGCCAGCAAATACCAGTCGGCGGCGGGCGAGCAGTACTTC. This sequence joins TRBV6-1 and TRBJ2-7, with D possibly matching TRBD2 (5 bases). CDR3 length equals 14 residues. The germline gives CDR1 MNHNS, CDR2 SASEGT. Trimming took off 7 bases at V and 6 bases at J, with 19 bases between the two ends.